These 12 T cell receptor beta chains were sequenced from one sample in a study of blood T cell repertoires in COVID-19. Profiling relied on immunoSEQ multiplex PCR, and the TCRdb table lists in-frame clones only, not all of them. Of 80,000 to 100,000 clones listed, 75% to 85% are singletons. The sample consisted of peripheral blood. Source of these receptors: a man between 65 and 85 years old with acute or convalescent COVID-19.

The chain couples TRBV18 to TRBJ2-7; D is ambiguous. This CDR3 region has 14 residues. With 0 bases removed from V and 4 bases from J, the gap between germline ends came to 10 bases. Germline CDR1 and CDR2: KGHSH and LQKENI. The CDR3 DNA follows: TGTGCCAGCTCACCACCGTCGACAAGTTACGAGCAGTACTTC. It yields the protein CASSPPSTSYEQYF.

V and J are TRBV24-1 and TRBJ2-6, with 7 bases lining up with TRBD1. Germline V CDR1 and CDR2: KGHDR, SFDVKD. Trimming removed 1 base from V and 1 base from J; junction bases left unmatched: 3. The CDR3 sequence is 17 residues long. CDR3 bases: TGTGCCACCAGTGATTTCCCGACAGGGTCTGGGGCCAACGTCCTGACTTTC. Amino acid sequence: CATSDFPTGSGANVLTF.

V is TRBV10-3 and J is TRBJ2-7; D is unclear. CDR1 and CDR2 (germline): ENHRY, SYGVKD. The CDR3 length is 11 residues. Trimming removed 4 bases at V and 6 bases at J, with 7 bases between. The CDR3: CAISAAGEQYF. Written as DNA, the CDR3 is TGTGCCATCAGTGCTGCAGGCGAGCAGTACTTC.

CDR3 in DNA: TGTGCCAGCAGCTTTCGGGACTTCGACGGTTCACCCCTCCACTTT. This translates into CASSFRDFDGSPLHF. V gene TRBV9 combines with J gene TRBJ1-6, with D possibly being TRBD1 (5 bases). Germline V lookup: CDR1 SGDLS, CDR2 YYNGEE. The CDR3 is 15 amino acids. V lost 4 bases and J lost 9, with 17 bases in between.

The genes are TRBV6-1 and TRBJ1-1; tentatively, D is TRBD1 (5 bases). Deletions cut 4 bases from V and 0 bases from J, with 15 bases between. The length of the CDR3 is 16 residues. The germline V gene has CDR1 MNHNS and CDR2 SASEGT. CDR3 region: CASSGGLGTMNTEAFF. In DNA form, the CDR3 reads TGTGCCAGCAGTGGGGGACTCGGGACCATGAACACTGAAGCTTTCTTT.

The V call is TRBV15, the J call TRBJ1-2; 11 bases are a match to TRBD1. Germline V gives CDR1 LNHNV, CDR2 YYDKDF (reference sequence). V shed 0 bases, J shed 8 bases, and the junction held 11 bases outside the gene matches. The CDR3 is 17 amino acids. As DNA, the CDR3 is TGTGCCACCAGCAGAGATGTAAGGGACAGGGGGGTAGAAGGCTACACCTTC. Amino acids: CATSRDVRDRGVEGYTF.

CDR3 nucleotide sequence: TGTGCCAGCAGCTTGCACCCGAGTAGCACAGATACGCAGTATTTT. Translation: CASSLHPSSTDTQYF. The rearrangement joins TRBV5-4 to TRBJ2-3; D is unclear. Germline CDR1 is SGHNT and CDR2 is YYREEE (reference sequence). There are 15 residues in the CDR3. V was trimmed by 1 base and J by 0 bases, leaving 9 bases between them.

V usage is TRBV19 and J usage is TRBJ2-5; 9 bases line up with TRBD2. The CDR3 extends over 15 amino acids. The germline V gene encodes CDR1 LNHDA and CDR2 SQIVND (reference sequence). V gave up 5 bases and J gave up 7 bases; unmatched junction bases: 11. This CDR3 is CASSAWGGLAGTQYF. In DNA form, the CDR3 reads TGTGCCAGTAGTGCCTGGGGGGGACTAGCCGGGACCCAGTACTTC.

The CDR3: CASSPSGGRAIGEQYF. DNA for the CDR3: TGTGCCAGCAGCCCCAGTGGCGGGAGGGCAATAGGCGAGCAGTACTTC. The chain carries TRBV7-2 and TRBJ2-7; 9 bases are a match to TRBD2. J lost 6 bases, V lost 5 bases, and 14 bases had no gene match. CDR1 and CDR2 (germline): SGHTA, FQGNSA. This CDR3 region has 16 residues.

The chain joins TRBV3-1 (or the pseudogene TRBV3-2) to TRBJ1-5; D ambiguous. Germline V lookup: CDR1 LGHDT, CDR2 YNNKEL (reference sequence). The V end was cut by 1 base, the J end by 1 base, with 8 bases between. CDR3 length: 15 amino acids. The CDR3 bases are TGTGCCAGCAGCCAAGTAGGAGGAAGCAATCAGCCCCAGCATTTT. It is translated as CASSQVGGSNQPQHF.

The rearrangement joins TRBV3-1 (or the pseudogene TRBV3-2) to TRBJ2-7, with 9 nucleotides matching TRBD2. Germline values: CDR1 LGHDT, CDR2 YNNKEL (reference sequence). V was clipped by 4 bases and J by 4 bases; unmatched bases: 17. The CDR3 sequence is 18 residues long. As DNA, the CDR3 is TGTGCCAGCAGCCCTAGACAGGGTAGTCGGCGGGAGGGTTACGAGCAGTACTTC. Its protein product is CASSPRQGSRREGYEQYF.

The chain employs TRBV7-2 and TRBJ2-4; D gene ambiguous. The length of the CDR3 is 11 residues. Trimming removed 8 bases at V and 2 bases at J, with 4 bases between. Per the germline V gene, CDR1 is SGHTA and CDR2 is FQGNSA. CDR3 sequence reads: CASSTKNIQYF. The CDR3 nucleotides read TGTGCCAGCTCTACCAAAAACATTCAGTACTTC.